These 14 T cell receptor beta chains came from one sample sequenced in a study of blood T cell repertoires in COVID-19. TCRdb's table, derived via immunoSEQ multiplex PCR, lists solely in-frame clones and lacks some. The sample has 300,000 to 400,000 clones, 87% seen once. The sequenced material came from peripheral blood. The receptors were gathered from a woman in her forties or fifties with COVID-19, enrolled during active disease.

The chain employs TRBV4-2 and TRBJ1-4; D is unclear. CDR1 is LGHNA and CDR2 is YNFKEQ in the germline V gene. The ends were cut back, 4 bases at V and 0 bases at J, with 12 bases in the middle. The CDR3 has 16 residues. CDR3 sequence: CASSPGRGATNEKLFF. In DNA, the CDR3 is TGTGCCAGCAGCCCTGGACGGGGAGCAACTAATGAAAAACTGTTTTTT.

The chain has TRBV10-2 and TRBJ2-1, with TRBD1 identical over 8 bases. V gave up 1 base and J gave up 6 bases; unmatched junction bases: 8. This CDR3 has 16 residues. In germline, CDR1 is WSHSY, CDR2 SAAADI. CDR3 amino acids: CASSEWGDRGINEQFF. DNA of the CDR3: TGCGCCAGCAGTGAGTGGGGAGACAGGGGAATCAATGAGCAGTTCTTC.

As regards this clone: The junction does not match germline at one end; this may be a read error. This chain joins TRBV20-1 and TRBJ2-1, with 8 bases lining up with TRBD2. The length of the CDR3 is 11 residues. From germline, CDR1 is DFQATT and CDR2 SNEGSKA (reference sequence). CDR3 residues: CSATTGTSGVF. As DNA, the CDR3 is TGCAGTGCTACCACCGGGACTAGTGGTGTCTTC.

The chain employs TRBV6-2 or TRBV6-3 and TRBJ1-5; 7 nucleotides line up with TRBD1. The CDR3 runs 18 residues. Unmatched junction bases numbered 13, after V lost 2 bases and J lost 3 bases. Germline V CDR1 and CDR2: MNHEY, SVGEGT. The CDR3 protein is CASSYRDQDRVPNQPQHF. The DNA for the CDR3 is TGTGCCAGCAGTTACCGGGACCAAGACAGGGTCCCCAATCAGCCCCAGCATTTT.

The chain carries TRBV19 and TRBJ2-2; D possibly corresponds to TRBD2 (6 bases). Germline lookup yields CDR1 LNHDA and CDR2 SQIVND (reference sequence). This CDR3 is built from 14 residues. Between the trimmed V and J ends, which lost 5 bases and 4 bases, there was a span of 11 bases. The CDR3 coding sequence is TGTGCCAGTAGTCTCCAGGGAGGCACCGGGGAGCTGTTTTTT. Residues: CASSLQGGTGELFF.

This chain joins TRBV27 and TRBJ2-1; maybe TRBD2 (6 bases). V gave up 4 bases and J gave up 9 bases, with 16 bases separating them. The germline V gene has CDR1 MNHEY and CDR2 SMNVEV (reference sequence). CDR3 length: 14 residues. CDR3 in amino acids: CASSYQGGVGEQFF. The CDR3 DNA follows: TGTGCCAGCAGTTACCAGGGAGGTGTGGGTGAGCAGTTCTTC.

The chain uses TRBV14 and TRBJ2-1; TRBD1 might be the D (6 bases). The CDR3 contains 22 residues. The V gene lost 1 base and the J gene lost 9 bases, with 37 bases spanning the gap. CDR1 is SGHDN and CDR2 is FVKESK in the germline V gene. CDR3 residues: CASSQAQYGMADSGFRNSEQFF. Here the CDR3 DNA reads TGTGCCAGCAGCCAAGCGCAATATGGGATGGCGGACAGTGGTTTTCGCAATAGTGAGCAGTTCTTC.

This clone was recorded once. The chain uses TRBV7-9 and TRBJ2-1; D may be TRBD1 (5 bases). The CDR3 runs 15 residues. Germline-derived CDR1 and CDR2 are SEHNR and FQNEAQ (reference sequence). Between the trimmed V and J ends, which lost 5 bases and 0 bases, there was a span of 11 bases. The chain's CDR3 is CASSPTASSYNEQFF. DNA of the CDR3: TGTGCCAGCAGCCCGACAGCGAGCTCCTACAATGAGCAGTTCTTC.

The genes are TRBV20-1 and TRBJ2-7, with no clear D. V was clipped by 6 bases and J by 1 base, with 7 bases between them. Per germline, CDR1 DFQATT and CDR2 SNEGSKA (reference sequence). CDR3 length: 11 amino acids. CDR3 bases: TGCAGTGCCCTACTATCCTACGAGCAGTACTTC. This gives the protein CSALLSYEQYF.

The chain combines TRBV7-9 with TRBJ2-3; TRBD2 agrees at 10 bases. This CDR3 has 16 residues. In germline, CDR1 is SEHNR, CDR2 FQNEAQ (reference sequence). V dropped 4 bases and J dropped 4; count of bases not matched to a gene: 8. The CDR3 is CASSSGVAGGADTQYF. The CDR3 DNA is TGTGCCAGCAGCTCAGGAGTAGCGGGAGGAGCAGATACGCAGTATTTT.

This chain links TRBV4-1 with TRBJ2-7, with D possibly TRBD2 on 6 matching bases. This CDR3 comprises 16 residues. Looked up from germline, CDR1 is MGHRA and CDR2 is YSYEKL. V gave up 1 base and J gave up 3 bases, with 16 bases separating them. CDR3 region: CASSQGIADLLYEQYF. DNA for the CDR3: TGCGCCAGCAGCCAAGGAATAGCGGACCTGCTCTACGAGCAGTACTTC.

The J gene is TRBJ2-3, the V gene TRBV4-1; 12 positions match TRBD2. V gave up 2 bases and J gave up 3 bases; unmatched junction bases: 18. Germline-derived CDR1 and CDR2 are MGHRA and YSYEKL. This CDR3 has 21 amino acids. CDR3 protein: CASSQNPPSGLAGGQTDTQYF. CDR3 DNA sequence: TGCGCCAGCAGCCAAAACCCCCCTTCGGGGCTAGCGGGAGGGCAGACAGATACGCAGTATTTT.

This clone was seen once. The chain combines TRBV15 with TRBJ2-1; D is unresolved. With 5 bases removed from V and 7 bases from J, the gap between germline ends came to 18 bases. The CDR3 totals 15 residues. CDR1 and CDR2 (germline): LNHNV, YYDKDF (reference sequence). CDR3: CATSSVATRRNEQFF. The CDR3 bases are TGTGCCACCAGCTCGGTGGCGACCCGCAGGAATGAGCAGTTCTTC.

This chain links TRBV14 with TRBJ1-1; 9 bases fit TRBD1. The CDR3 is 14 residues long. Germline assignment: CDR1 SGHDN and CDR2 FVKESK. Trimming cost V 3 bases and J 4 bases; bases outside gene matches: 3. The chain's CDR3 is CASSQVTGGTEAFF. As DNA, the CDR3 is TGTGCCAGCAGCCAGGTGACAGGGGGCACTGAAGCTTTCTTT.